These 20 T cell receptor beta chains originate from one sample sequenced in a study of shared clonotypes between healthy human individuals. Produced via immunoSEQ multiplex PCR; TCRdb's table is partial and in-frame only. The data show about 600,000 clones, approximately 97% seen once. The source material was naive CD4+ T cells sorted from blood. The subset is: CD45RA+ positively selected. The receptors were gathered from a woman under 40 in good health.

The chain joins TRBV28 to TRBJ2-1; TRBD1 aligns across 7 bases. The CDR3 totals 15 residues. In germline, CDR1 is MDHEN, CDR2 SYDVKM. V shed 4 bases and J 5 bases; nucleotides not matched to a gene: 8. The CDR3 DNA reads TGTGCCAGCAGTTCCCCCGGGACAGTCAACAATGAGCAGTTCTTC. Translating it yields CASSSPGTVNNEQFF.

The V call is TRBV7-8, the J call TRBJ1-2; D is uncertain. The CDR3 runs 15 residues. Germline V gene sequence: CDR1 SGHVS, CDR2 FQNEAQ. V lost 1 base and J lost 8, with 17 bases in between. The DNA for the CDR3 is TGTGCCAGCAGCTTAGTTTTCCCCTCTATGGTGGGCTACACCTTC. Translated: CASSLVFPSMVGYTF.

DNA for the CDR3: TGTGCCAGCAGCCTCGGACTAATCACAGATACGCAGTATTTT. Its protein is CASSLGLITDTQYF. The chain carries TRBV6-5 and TRBJ2-3; possibly TRBD2 for D (6 bases). There are 14 residues in the CDR3. Germline V gene data show CDR1 as MNHEY and CDR2 as SVGAGI. Trimming stripped 6 bases from V and 2 bases from J, with 12 bases between.

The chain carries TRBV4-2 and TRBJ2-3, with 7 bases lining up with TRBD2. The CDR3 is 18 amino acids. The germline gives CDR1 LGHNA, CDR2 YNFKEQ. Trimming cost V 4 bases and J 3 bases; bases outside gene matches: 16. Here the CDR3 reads CASSLRRSRDYSTDTQYF. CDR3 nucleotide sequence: TGTGCCAGCAGCCTCAGGCGCAGCCGGGACTATTCAACAGATACGCAGTATTTT.

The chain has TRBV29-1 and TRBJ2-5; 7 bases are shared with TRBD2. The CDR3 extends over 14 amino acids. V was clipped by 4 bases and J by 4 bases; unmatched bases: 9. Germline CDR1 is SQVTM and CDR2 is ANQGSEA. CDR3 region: CSVGGGGPVETQYF. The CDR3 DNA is TGCAGCGTTGGCGGGGGAGGGCCTGTAGAGACCCAGTACTTC.

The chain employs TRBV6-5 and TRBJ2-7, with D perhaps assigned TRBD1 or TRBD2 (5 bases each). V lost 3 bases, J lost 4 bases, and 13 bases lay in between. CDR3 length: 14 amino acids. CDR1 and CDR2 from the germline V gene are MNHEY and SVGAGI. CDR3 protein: CASSYAGTYYEQYF. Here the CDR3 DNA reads TGTGCCAGCAGTTATGCCGGGACGTATTACGAGCAGTACTTC.

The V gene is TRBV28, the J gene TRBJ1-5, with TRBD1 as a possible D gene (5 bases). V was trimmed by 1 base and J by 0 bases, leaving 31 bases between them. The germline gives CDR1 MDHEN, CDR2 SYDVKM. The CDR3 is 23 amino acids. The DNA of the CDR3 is TGTGCCAGCAGTTTATTGGGACTCACCCGGAAGGGAACCCAGAGAAGTAGCAATCAGCCCCAGCATTTT. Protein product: CASSLLGLTRKGTQRSSNQPQHF.

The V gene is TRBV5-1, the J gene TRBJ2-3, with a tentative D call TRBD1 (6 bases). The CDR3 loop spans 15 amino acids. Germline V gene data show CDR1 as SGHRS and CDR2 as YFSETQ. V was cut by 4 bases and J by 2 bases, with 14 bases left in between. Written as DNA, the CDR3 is TGCGCCAGCAGCCCCCGGGACAACCCCACAGATACGCAGTATTTT. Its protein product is CASSPRDNPTDTQYF.

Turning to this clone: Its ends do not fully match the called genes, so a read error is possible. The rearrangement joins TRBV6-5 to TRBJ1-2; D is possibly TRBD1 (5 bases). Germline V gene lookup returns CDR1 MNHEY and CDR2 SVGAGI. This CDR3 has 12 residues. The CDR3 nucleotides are TGTGCCAGCCTGGGCACGGCAGGGCCAGTAGTCTTC. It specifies CASLGTAGPVVF.

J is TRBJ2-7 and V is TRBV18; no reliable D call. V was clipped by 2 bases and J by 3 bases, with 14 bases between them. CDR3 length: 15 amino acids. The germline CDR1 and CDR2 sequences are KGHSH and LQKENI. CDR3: CASSPYPPGNYEQYF. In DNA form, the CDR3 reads TGTGCCAGCTCACCATACCCCCCAGGTAACTACGAGCAGTACTTC. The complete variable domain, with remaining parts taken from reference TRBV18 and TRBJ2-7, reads NAGVMQNPRHLVRRRGQEARLRCSPMKGHSHVYWYRQLPEEGLKFMVYLQKENIIDESGMPKERFSAEFPKEGPSILRIQQVVRGDSAAYFCASSPYPPGNYEQYFGPGTRLTVT.

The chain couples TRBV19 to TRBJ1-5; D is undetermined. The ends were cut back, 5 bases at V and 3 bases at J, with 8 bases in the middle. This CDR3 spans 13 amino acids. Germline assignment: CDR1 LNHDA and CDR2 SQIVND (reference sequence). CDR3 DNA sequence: TGTGCCAGTAGTCCCTCTTTCAATCAGCCCCAGCATTTT. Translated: CASSPSFNQPQHF.

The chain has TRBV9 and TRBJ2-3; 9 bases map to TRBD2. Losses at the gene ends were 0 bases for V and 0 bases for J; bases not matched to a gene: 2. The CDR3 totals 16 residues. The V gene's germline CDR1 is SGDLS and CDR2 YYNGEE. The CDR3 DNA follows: TGTGCCAGCAGCGTAGTCACTAGCGGGAGCACAGATACGCAGTATTTT. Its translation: CASSVVTSGSTDTQYF.

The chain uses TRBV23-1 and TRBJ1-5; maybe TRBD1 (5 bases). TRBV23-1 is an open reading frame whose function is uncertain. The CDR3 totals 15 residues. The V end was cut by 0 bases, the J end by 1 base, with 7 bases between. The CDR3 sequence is CASSQSRDSNQPQHF. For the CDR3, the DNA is TGCGCCAGCAGTCAATCAAGGGACAGCAATCAGCCCCAGCATTTT.

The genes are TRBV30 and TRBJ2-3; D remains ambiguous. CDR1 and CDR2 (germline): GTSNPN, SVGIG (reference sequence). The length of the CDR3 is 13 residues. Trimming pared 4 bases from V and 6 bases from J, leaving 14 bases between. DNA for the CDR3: TGTGCCTGGAATGCGGCCCTCCCGGATACGCAGTATTTT. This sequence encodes CAWNAALPDTQYF.

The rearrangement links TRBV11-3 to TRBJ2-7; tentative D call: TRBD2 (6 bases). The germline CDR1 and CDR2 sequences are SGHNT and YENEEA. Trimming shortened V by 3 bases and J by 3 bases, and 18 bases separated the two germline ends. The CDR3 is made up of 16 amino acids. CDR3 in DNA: TGTGCCAGCAGCTTGGGGGGAGGAGGGATCATCTACGAGCAGTACTTC. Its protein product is CASSLGGGGIIYEQYF.

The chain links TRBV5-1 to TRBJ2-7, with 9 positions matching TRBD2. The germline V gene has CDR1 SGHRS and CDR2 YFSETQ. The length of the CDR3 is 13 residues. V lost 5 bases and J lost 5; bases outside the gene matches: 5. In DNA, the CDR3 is TGCGCCAGCAGTAAAGCGGGAGGTGACGAGCAGTACTTC. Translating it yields CASSKAGGDEQYF.

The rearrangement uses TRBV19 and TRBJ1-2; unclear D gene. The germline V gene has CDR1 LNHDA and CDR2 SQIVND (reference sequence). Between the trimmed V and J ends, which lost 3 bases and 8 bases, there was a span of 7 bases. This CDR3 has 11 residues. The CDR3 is CASSIAGGYTF. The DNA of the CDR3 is TGTGCCAGTAGTATTGCGGGAGGCTACACCTTC.

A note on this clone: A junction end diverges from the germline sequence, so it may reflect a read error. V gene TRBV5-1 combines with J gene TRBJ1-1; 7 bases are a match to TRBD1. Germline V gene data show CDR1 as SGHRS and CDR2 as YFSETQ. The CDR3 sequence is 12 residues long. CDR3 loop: CASSRGDSSNSF. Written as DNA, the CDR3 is TGCGCCAGCAGTAGGGGGGACAGCTCGAATAGTTTT.

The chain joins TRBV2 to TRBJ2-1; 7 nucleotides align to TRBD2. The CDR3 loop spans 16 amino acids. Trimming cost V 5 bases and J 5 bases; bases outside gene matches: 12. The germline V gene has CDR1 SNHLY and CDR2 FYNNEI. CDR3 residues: CASSFPTGRADNEQFF. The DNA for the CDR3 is TGTGCCAGCAGTTTCCCGACGGGGAGGGCGGACAATGAGCAGTTCTTC.

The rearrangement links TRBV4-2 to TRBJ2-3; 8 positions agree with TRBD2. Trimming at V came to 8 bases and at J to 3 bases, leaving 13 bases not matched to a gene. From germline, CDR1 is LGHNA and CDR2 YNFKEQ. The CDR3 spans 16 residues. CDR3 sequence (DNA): TGTGCCAGCGCCTCCGGGACTAGGGTCGAGACAGATACGCAGTATTTT. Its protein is CASASGTRVETDTQYF.